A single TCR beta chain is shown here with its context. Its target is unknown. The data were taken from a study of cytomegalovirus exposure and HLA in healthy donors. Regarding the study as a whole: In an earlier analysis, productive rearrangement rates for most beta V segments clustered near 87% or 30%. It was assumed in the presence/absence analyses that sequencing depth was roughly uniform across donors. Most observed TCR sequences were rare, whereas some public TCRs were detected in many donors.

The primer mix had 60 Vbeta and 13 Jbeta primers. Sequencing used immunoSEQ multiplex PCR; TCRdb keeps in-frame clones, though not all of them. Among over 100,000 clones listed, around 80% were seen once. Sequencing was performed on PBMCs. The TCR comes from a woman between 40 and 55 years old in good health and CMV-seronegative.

The CDR3 region has the DNA TGTGCCAGTAGTATAGTCCCCCGAACGGGACTAGCGCAAAGCTACGAGCAGTACTTC. This sequence encodes CASSIVPRTGLAQSYEQYF. This chain connects TRBV19 to TRBJ2-7; 10 nucleotides agree with TRBD2. The germline V gene has CDR1 LNHDA and CDR2 SQIVND (reference sequence). The CDR3 length is 19 residues. J lost 3 bases, V lost 1 base, and 15 bases had no gene match.